This T cell receptor (beta chain) was documented in a study of T cell repertoires in cytomegalovirus infection. Study-level results: Frequencies of public TCR beta families were cumulated, and this identified carriers of CMV plus the relevant HLA.

J lost 7 bases, V lost 4 bases, and 7 bases had no gene match. The length of the CDR3 is 14 residues. Germline V gene data show CDR1 as SGHVS and CDR2 as FQNEAQ. About this clonotype: Its antigen is not identified.

TCRdb passed the reads through MiXCR, listing each CDR3 protein once. The table includes roughly 350,000 distinct CDR3 sequences, roughly 36% detected once. Specimen: cultured PBMCs, collected from culture after CMV antigen stimulation. This clonotype was sampled from a human donor in good health (CMV status not recorded). Some clones in this sample may be carry-over from other donors' samples. This rearrangement joins TRBV7-8 to TRBJ2-4, with TRBD2 matching 7 bases. The CDR3 DNA sequence: TGTGCCAGCAGCTCCGGACTAGATCGGAACATTCAGTACTTC. Its translation: CASSSGLDRNIQYF.